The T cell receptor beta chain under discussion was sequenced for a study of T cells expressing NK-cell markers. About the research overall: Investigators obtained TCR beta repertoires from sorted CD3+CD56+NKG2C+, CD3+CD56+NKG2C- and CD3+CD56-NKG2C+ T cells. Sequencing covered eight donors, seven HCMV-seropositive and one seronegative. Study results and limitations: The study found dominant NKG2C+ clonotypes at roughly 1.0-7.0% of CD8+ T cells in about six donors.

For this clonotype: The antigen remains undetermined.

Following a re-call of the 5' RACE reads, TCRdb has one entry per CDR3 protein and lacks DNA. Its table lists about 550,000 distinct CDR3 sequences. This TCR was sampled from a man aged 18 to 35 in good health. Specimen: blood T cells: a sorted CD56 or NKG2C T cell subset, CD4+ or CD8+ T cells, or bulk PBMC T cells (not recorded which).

The CDR3 is CASSLQGAEGYTF. The V call is TRBV7-9, the J call TRBJ1-2; TCRdb selects TRBD1, and the lack of DNA leaves this call unchecked. Germline assignment: CDR1 SEHNR and CDR2 FQNEAQ (reference sequence). This CDR3 region has 13 residues.